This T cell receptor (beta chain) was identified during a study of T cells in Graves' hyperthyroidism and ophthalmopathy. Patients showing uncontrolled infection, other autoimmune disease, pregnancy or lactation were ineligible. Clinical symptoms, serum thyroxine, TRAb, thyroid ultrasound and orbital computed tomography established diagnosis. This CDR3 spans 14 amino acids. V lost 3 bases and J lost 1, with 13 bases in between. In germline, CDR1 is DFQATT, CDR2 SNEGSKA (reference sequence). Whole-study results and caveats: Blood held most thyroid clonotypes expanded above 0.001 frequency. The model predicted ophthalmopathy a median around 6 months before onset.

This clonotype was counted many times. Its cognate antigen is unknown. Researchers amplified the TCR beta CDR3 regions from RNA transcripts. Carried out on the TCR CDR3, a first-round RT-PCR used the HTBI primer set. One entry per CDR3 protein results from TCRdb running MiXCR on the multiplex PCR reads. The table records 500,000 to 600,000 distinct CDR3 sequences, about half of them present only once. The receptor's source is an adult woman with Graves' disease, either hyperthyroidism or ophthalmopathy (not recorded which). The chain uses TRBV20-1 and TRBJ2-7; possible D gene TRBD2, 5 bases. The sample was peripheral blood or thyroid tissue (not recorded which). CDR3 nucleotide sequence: TGCAGTGCTAGTCCTCTCACGGGATCCTACGAGCAGTACTTC. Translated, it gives CSASPLTGSYEQYF.